These 2 T cell receptor beta chains share one sample of origin, sequenced in a study of blood T cell repertoires in COVID-19. Measured with immunoSEQ multiplex PCR; TCRdb has only the in-frame clones, and not every one. The data contain under 200,000 clones, about four fifths of them singletons. Specimen: PBMCs or T cells enriched from blood (not recorded which). The receptors were gathered from a woman aged 55-70 years who had recovered from COVID-19.

The gene calls are TRBV4-2 and TRBJ1-6; a weak D match, TRBD1 (6 bases). The CDR3 spans 15 residues. Looked up from germline, CDR1 is LGHNA and CDR2 is YNFKEQ. Trimming left V 4 bases short and J 7 bases short, with 14 bases between. In DNA form, the CDR3 reads TGTGCCAGCAGCCCCTATACAGGGCAGAATTCACCCCTCCACTTT. It encodes CASSPYTGQNSPLHF.

This chain uses TRBV5-4 with TRBJ2-7; a possible D gene is TRBD1 (6 bases). Deletions cut 4 bases from V and 0 bases from J, with 14 bases between. This CDR3 spans 15 amino acids. The germline V gene encodes CDR1 SGHNT and CDR2 YYREEE (reference sequence). The CDR3 nucleotides read TGTGCCAGCAGCCCACAGGGTGGGAGCTCCTACGAGCAGTACTTC. Amino acid sequence: CASSPQGGSSYEQYF.